A single sample gave rise to the 20 T cell receptor beta chains below, sequenced in a study of blood T cell repertoires in COVID-19. Here immunoSEQ multiplex PCR was the method, and the copy in TCRdb shows in-frame clones only, minus some. Altogether 470,000 or so clones are present, roughly 87% being singletons, with the ten largest covering approximately 2%. Material: PBMCs or T cells enriched from blood (not recorded which). The receptors here all came from a woman aged 18-29 years with acute COVID-19.

This clone was observed once. This chain uses TRBV18 with TRBJ1-4; D is undetermined. Trimming took off 0 bases at V and 8 bases at J, with 13 bases between the two ends. The CDR3 covers 15 residues. Looked up from germline, CDR1 is KGHSH and CDR2 is LQKENI. The CDR3 bases are TGTGCCAGCTCACCACCGCCAGCCGGAGGGGAAAAACTGTTTTTT. Residues: CASSPPPAGGEKLFF.

V and J are TRBV23-1 and TRBJ1-5; D remains ambiguous. TRBV23-1 is an ORF for which the function is uncertain. Between the trimmed V and J ends, which lost 0 bases and 7 bases, there was a span of 13 bases. This CDR3 comprises 15 residues. The CDR3 protein is CASSQSRRERQPQHF. The CDR3 nucleotides read TGCGCCAGCAGTCAATCGCGGAGGGAGCGCCAGCCCCAGCATTTT.

As DNA, the CDR3 is TGTGCCAGCAGCTTCTCGCATACTAGCGGGAGGCGTGAGCAGTACTTC. Encoded protein: CASSFSHTSGRREQYF. The chain recombines TRBV7-2 with TRBJ2-7, with TRBD2 matching over 12 bases. The V segment lost 3 bases and the J segment 7 bases; nucleotides outside the gene matches: 10. CDR1 and CDR2 (germline): SGHTA, FQGNSA. The CDR3 loop spans 16 amino acids.

This chain uses TRBV4-1 with TRBJ1-2; 8 bases agree with TRBD1. The CDR3 totals 15 residues. J gave up 3 bases and V 1 base, and 4 bases lay outside the gene matches. Germline lookup yields CDR1 MGHRA and CDR2 YSYEKL. As DNA, the CDR3 is TGCGCCAGCAGCCAAGGACAGGGGAAGGACTATGGCTACACCTTC. Its translation is CASSQGQGKDYGYTF.

The chain couples TRBV5-1 to TRBJ2-7; tentative D call: TRBD1 (6 bases). Germline V gives CDR1 SGHRS, CDR2 YFSETQ. V was pared by 6 bases and J by 1 base, with 11 bases between. This CDR3 has 13 amino acids. Here the CDR3 reads CASKVDSSYEQYF. CDR3 nucleotide sequence: TGCGCCAGCAAGGTGGACAGTTCCTACGAGCAGTACTTC.

This chain uses TRBV4-3 with TRBJ2-5, with D maybe TRBD2 (6 bases). With 6 bases removed from V and 5 bases from J, the gap between germline ends came to 16 bases. Germline V gene lookup returns CDR1 LGHNA and CDR2 YSLEER. The CDR3 runs to 14 residues. The CDR3 coding sequence is TGCGCCAGCAGTGAGCAGCGGGCAAGGGAGACCCAGTACTTC. Its protein product is CASSEQRARETQYF.

As for this clone: One junction end does not reproduce the germline sequence, and a read error may be involved. The chain carries TRBV18 and TRBJ1-5; 9 bases fit TRBD1. Germline values: CDR1 KGHSH, CDR2 LQKENI. The CDR3 is made up of 15 amino acids. CDR3 in amino acids: CASSQGQGSHQPQHF. The CDR3 coding sequence is TGTGCCAGCTCTCAGGGACAGGGTAGCCATCAGCCCCAGCATTTT.

The chain has TRBV6-6 and TRBJ2-7; 10 nucleotides agree with TRBD1. The CDR3 has 14 amino acids. Germline CDR1 MNHNY, CDR2 SVGAGI (reference sequence). The trim removed 7 bases at V and 3 bases at J, leaving 6 bases unmatched. The CDR3 bases are TGTGCCAGCACTAACCGGGACAGGGGCTACGAGCAGTACTTC. It yields the protein CASTNRDRGYEQYF.

This rearrangement joins TRBV9 to TRBJ2-7; 11 bases match TRBD2. Per germline, CDR1 SGDLS and CDR2 YYNGEE. V shed 0 bases and J 2 bases; nucleotides not matched to a gene: 13. There are 19 residues in the CDR3. CDR3 in amino acids: CASSVGDSGGAHIPYEQYF. The DNA of the CDR3 is TGTGCCAGCAGCGTAGGTGATAGCGGGGGGGCTCATATACCCTACGAGCAGTACTTC.

This sequence joins TRBV20-1 and TRBJ1-6; D is ambiguous. V was trimmed by 3 bases and J by 4 bases, leaving 10 bases between them. This CDR3 comprises 14 residues. The germline V gene has CDR1 DFQATT and CDR2 SNEGSKA (reference sequence). The CDR3 loop is CSASRQDYNSPLHF. CDR3 DNA: TGCAGTGCTAGTCGTCAGGATTATAATTCACCCCTCCACTTT.

This clone came up once. V gene TRBV28 combines with J gene TRBJ2-1; the match to TRBD1 covers 7 bases. In germline, CDR1 is MDHEN, CDR2 SYDVKM. The CDR3 is 19 residues long. Losses at the gene ends were 3 bases for V and 9 bases for J; bases not matched to a gene: 23. CDR3 DNA sequence: TGTGCCAGCAGTTTTCGCCGCGTAAGTCGGGACAGAGCGTCCAGTGAGCAGTTCTTC. Its protein is CASSFRRVSRDRASSEQFF.

This clone appeared a few times. The chain is built from TRBV7-6 and TRBJ2-5; D unresolved. The V gene's germline CDR1 is SGHVS and CDR2 FNYEAQ. This CDR3 comprises 13 residues. The germline V and J ends were trimmed by 3 bases and 0 bases, with 5 bases remaining between them. CDR3 DNA: TGTGCCAGCAGCTTCATCAACCAAGAGACCCAGTACTTC. Translated, it gives CASSFINQETQYF.

The CDR3 bases are TGCAGCGTTCTCGACAGGGCTAGCAATCAGCCCCAGCATTTT. Translation: CSVLDRASNQPQHF. The chain uses TRBV29-1 and TRBJ1-5; 7 nucleotides match TRBD1. This CDR3 has 14 amino acids. CDR1 and CDR2 from the germline V gene are SQVTM and ANQGSEA. The V segment lost 5 bases and the J segment 0 bases; nucleotides outside the gene matches: 4.

The V and J genes are TRBV20-1 and TRBJ2-3; 8 bases fit TRBD2. The CDR3 runs 17 residues. From germline, CDR1 is DFQATT and CDR2 SNEGSKA (reference sequence). The J segment lost 0 bases and the V segment lost 3 bases, leaving 11 bases of the junction unmatched. The CDR3 region has the DNA TGCAGTGCTAGTTTGGGACTAGTAACTCTCAGCACAGATACGCAGTATTTT. It specifies CSASLGLVTLSTDTQYF.

The chain links TRBV2 to TRBJ2-1, with 7 bases fitting TRBD1. The V gene end was trimmed by 6 bases and the J gene end by 7 bases; junction bases not matched to a gene: 9. Germline assignment: CDR1 SNHLY and CDR2 FYNNEI. CDR3 size: 14 residues. The CDR3 DNA sequence: TGTGCCAGCAGGGAATTAACAGGGGTGAATGAGCAGTTCTTC. Translating it yields CASRELTGVNEQFF.

The chain employs TRBV5-4 and TRBJ1-2; D is uncertain. CDR3 length equals 12 residues. Germline V gene sequence: CDR1 SGHNT, CDR2 YYREEE (reference sequence). V was pared by 0 bases and J by 8 bases, with 8 bases between. CDR3 protein: CASSLGSSGYTF. The CDR3 nucleotides read TGTGCCAGCAGCTTGGGAAGTAGCGGCTACACCTTC.

The chain is built from TRBV5-1 and TRBJ1-2; the match to TRBD1 covers 9 bases. V lost 4 bases to trimming and J lost 2 bases; unmatched junction nucleotides: 6. The germline gives CDR1 SGHRS, CDR2 YFSETQ. CDR3 length: 15 residues. The CDR3 loop reads CASSPTDRGNYGYTF. DNA of the CDR3: TGCGCCAGCAGCCCCACCGACAGGGGGAACTATGGCTACACCTTC.

This CDR3 reads CASSLGAGGKGFF. CDR3 bases: TGTGCCAGCAGCTTGGGTGCGGGAGGGAAGGGGTTCTTC. The chain is built from TRBV5-6 and TRBJ2-1; 9 bases align to TRBD2. The CDR3 is made up of 13 amino acids. Germline CDR1 reads SGHDT; CDR2 reads YYEEEE. The V segment lost 0 bases and the J segment 15 bases; nucleotides outside the gene matches: 7.

The chain is built from TRBV11-2 and TRBJ1-5; no firm D call. The ends were cut back, 0 bases at V and 6 bases at J, with 9 bases in the middle. Germline assignment: CDR1 SGHAT and CDR2 FQNNGV. This CDR3 is 14 amino acids long. The CDR3 region has the DNA TGTGCCAGCAGCTTAGAACCCGAGGGTCAGCCCCAGCATTTT. This encodes CASSLEPEGQPQHF.

The CDR3 region is CASSIGTGTASNQPQHF. As DNA, the CDR3 is TGTGCCAGTAGTATAGGGACCGGGACAGCTAGCAATCAGCCCCAGCATTTT. The chain links TRBV19 to TRBJ1-5; TRBD1 aligns across 7 bases. Germline V gene data show CDR1 as LNHDA and CDR2 as SQIVND (reference sequence). V gave up 1 base and J gave up 0 bases; unmatched junction bases: 6. The CDR3 is made up of 17 amino acids.